Listed here are 21 T cell receptor beta chains from one sample, sequenced in a study of T cell repertoires in breast cancer. An expanded emulsion RT-PCR with primers for all TCR V genes paired CD8+ T cell chains. A second nested PCR with blocking oligonucleotides suppressed unpaired genes. TCRdb analysed the emulsion pairing reads with MiXCR anew, one entry per CDR3 protein. The table lists roughly 39,000 distinct CDR3 sequences, roughly 42% of them singletons. Sequences were obtained from CD8+ T cells. These receptors all come from a pool of human donors with breast cancer or a healthy control (not recorded which).

V is TRBV2 and J is TRBJ1-2; maybe TRBD1 (5 bases). This CDR3 is built from 13 residues. V was cut by 4 bases and J by 8 bases, with 14 bases left in between. In germline, CDR1 is SNHLY, CDR2 FYNNEI. In nucleotides, the CDR3 is TGTGCCAGCAGTGGGGGCAGGGAGGGAGGCTACACCTTC. This translates into CASSGGREGGYTF.

This clonotype occurred once. The genes are TRBV9 and TRBJ1-2, with D maybe TRBD1 (6 bases). With 4 bases removed from V and 6 bases from J, the gap between germline ends came to 16 bases. The CDR3 contains 14 residues. Germline-derived CDR1 and CDR2 are SGDLS and YYNGEE. The CDR3 loop is CASSPYPGVHGYTF. CDR3 DNA sequence: TGTGCCAGCAGCCCATACCCAGGGGTACATGGCTACACCTTC.

This clonotype was found a few times. J is TRBJ2-1 and V is TRBV25-1; 10 bases are a match to TRBD2. Trimming at V came to 1 base and at J to 3 bases, leaving 6 bases not matched to a gene. Looked up from germline, CDR1 is MGHDK and CDR2 is SYGVNS. The CDR3 sequence is 17 residues long. The DNA of the CDR3 is TGTGCCAGCAGTGAATGGAATAGCGGGGGGATCTACAATGAGCAGTTCTTC. Translating it yields CASSEWNSGGIYNEQFF.

The V gene is TRBV4-1, the J gene TRBJ1-3; D is unclear. Germline-derived CDR1 and CDR2 are MGHRA and YSYEKL. This CDR3 spans 15 amino acids. Trimming removed 0 bases from V and 1 base from J, with 7 bases in between. CDR3 DNA sequence: TGCGCCAGCAGCCAAGATAGGTATTCTGGAAACACCATATATTTT. It is translated as CASSQDRYSGNTIYF.

CDR3 sequence: CASSLSVGGLSYNEQFF. Written as DNA, the CDR3 is TGTGCCAGCAGCTTATCGGTGGGAGGGCTATCTTACAATGAGCAGTTCTTC. The chain links TRBV7-6 to TRBJ2-1; 7 bases line up with TRBD2. V shed 2 bases and J 4 bases; nucleotides not matched to a gene: 11. Germline assignment: CDR1 SGHVS and CDR2 FNYEAQ. The CDR3 consists of 17 residues.

The J gene is TRBJ1-1, the V gene TRBV5-1; no clear D. V was pared by 2 bases and J by 7 bases, with 12 bases between. The germline gives CDR1 SGHRS, CDR2 YFSETQ. This CDR3 spans 13 amino acids. The CDR3 DNA follows: TGCGCCAGCAGCTTATTCACCTCGGATGAAGCTTTCTTT. It is translated as CASSLFTSDEAFF.

This sequence joins TRBV12-3 or TRBV12-4 and TRBJ2-3, with D uncertain. This CDR3 has 12 amino acids. Trimming cost V 4 bases and J 5 bases, with 7 bases left between them. CDR3 DNA sequence: TGTGCCAGCAGTTCCCGCGTAGATACGCAGTATTTT. It yields the protein CASSSRVDTQYF.

This sequence joins TRBV7-6 and TRBJ2-3, with D possibly being TRBD2 (6 bases). V was pared by 1 base and J by 6 bases, with 11 bases between. CDR1 and CDR2 from the germline V gene are SGHVS and FNYEAQ. The CDR3 totals 14 residues. CDR3 amino acids: CASSLVGLRDTQYF. The CDR3 DNA follows: TGTGCCAGCAGCTTAGTGGGACTCAGGGATACGCAGTATTTT.

In this sample, this clonotype turned up a few times. The rearrangement uses TRBV7-8 and TRBJ2-3; 12 bases line up with TRBD2. V lost 5 bases, J lost 6 bases, and 6 bases stayed unmatched. CDR3 length: 15 amino acids. Germline loops: CDR1 SGHVS, CDR2 FQNEAQ. The CDR3 here is CASSLLAGGRDTQYF. The CDR3 DNA follows: TGTGCCAGCAGCCTACTAGCGGGGGGCCGGGATACGCAGTATTTT. The full variable domain, completed using reference TRBV7-8 and TRBJ2-3, is GAGVSQSPRYKVAKRGQDVALRCDPISGHVSLFWYQQALGQGPEFLTYFQNEAQLDKSGLPSDRFFAERPEGSVSTLKIQRTQQEDSAVYLCASSLLAGGRDTQYFGPGTRLTVL.

The sample holds one count of this clonotype. The chain carries TRBV3-1 and TRBJ1-3; maybe TRBD1 (6 bases). The CDR3 contains 17 residues. V shed 4 bases and J shed 0 bases, with 16 bases lying between them. Looked up from germline, CDR1 is LGHDT and CDR2 is YNNKEL (reference sequence). CDR3 DNA: TGTGCCAGCAGCCTGCTCGTAGGGACACGCTCTGGAAACACCATATATTTT. It is translated as CASSLLVGTRSGNTIYF.

The V call is TRBV15, the J call TRBJ2-1; 7 nucleotides match TRBD1. Germline CDR1 reads LNHNV; CDR2 reads YYDKDF (reference sequence). The V gene end was trimmed by 1 base and the J gene end by 3 bases; junction bases not matched to a gene: 6. The CDR3 has 16 residues. CDR3 sequence reads: CATSRGGTGVYNEQFF. CDR3 nucleotides: TGTGCCACCAGCAGAGGTGGAACAGGGGTCTACAATGAGCAGTTCTTC.

In this sample, this clonotype turned up a few times. The CDR3 spells CATSLPGGSNQPQHF. The CDR3 nucleotides are TGTGCCACCAGCCTCCCCGGGGGGAGCAATCAGCCCCAGCATTTT. This sequence joins TRBV15 and TRBJ1-5; tentatively, D is TRBD1 (5 bases). The CDR3 is 15 amino acids. Germline assignment: CDR1 LNHNV and CDR2 YYDKDF (reference sequence). Trimming took 5 bases from V and 1 from J, leaving 12 bases between them.

Ten or more counts support this clonotype. The chain couples TRBV7-2 to TRBJ1-5; D unclear. The CDR3 runs to 14 residues. Germline V CDR1 and CDR2: SGHTA, FQGNSA. V lost 5 bases, J lost 3 bases, and 11 bases lay in between. CDR3 bases: TGTGCCAGCAGCCTTGGAAGGAACAATCAGCCCCAGCATTTT. Its translation: CASSLGRNNQPQHF. Drawing the rest from reference TRBV7-2 and TRBJ1-5, the complete variable domain is GAGVSQSPSNKVTEKGKDVELRCDPISGHTALYWYRQSLGQGLEFLIYFQGNSAPDKSGLPSDRFSAERTGGSVSTLTIQRTQQEDSAVYLCASSLGRNNQPQHFGDGTRLSIL.

This chain uses TRBV7-9 with TRBJ1-5; the D is unclear. Germline CDR1 and CDR2: SEHNR and FQNEAQ (reference sequence). The CDR3 is made up of 13 amino acids. Trimming shortened V by 1 base and J by 7 bases, and 8 bases separated the two germline ends. The CDR3 spells CASSLDPGQPQHF. DNA for the CDR3: TGTGCCAGCAGCTTAGATCCGGGACAGCCCCAGCATTTT.

Only one count was recorded for this clonotype. The chain employs TRBV27 and TRBJ1-2; possibly TRBD1 for D (5 bases). Between the trimmed V and J ends, which lost 1 base and 2 bases, there was a span of 11 bases. This CDR3 region has 15 residues. The germline V gene has CDR1 MNHEY and CDR2 SMNVEV (reference sequence). The CDR3 DNA reads TGTGCCAGCAGTTTATACCCAGGGCTCAACTATGGCTACACCTTC. Protein: CASSLYPGLNYGYTF.

The CDR3: CASSRAGGDEKLFF. The CDR3 DNA is TGTGCCAGCAGCCGAGCAGGGGGAGACGAAAAACTGTTTTTT. This sequence joins TRBV7-9 and TRBJ1-4; 7 bases map to TRBD1. Germline V gene lookup returns CDR1 SEHNR and CDR2 FQNEAQ (reference sequence). The CDR3 has 14 residues. Germline trimming cut 5 bases from V and 8 bases from J; bases unmatched to any gene: 8.

Worth noting for this clonotype: At one end the junction does not follow the germline gene, possibly because of a read error. Written as DNA, the CDR3 is TGTGCCAGCAGGGCTAGGACAGGCACCCTTATGAACACTAAAGCTTTCTTT. This sequence encodes CASRARTGTLMNTKAFF. The genes are TRBV6-2 or TRBV6-3 and TRBJ1-1, with 7 bases fitting TRBD1. The germline gives CDR1 MNHEY, CDR2 SVGEGT. This CDR3 is 17 amino acids long.

This clonotype was observed a handful of times. The CDR3 DNA reads as TGCGCCAGCAACCGGGACAGGAGAGATACGCAGTATTTT. This sequence encodes CASNRDRRDTQYF. The V gene is TRBV10-2, the J gene TRBJ2-3; 8 bases align to TRBD1. Looked up from germline, CDR1 is WSHSY and CDR2 is SAAADI. The length of the CDR3 is 13 residues. Germline trimming cut 7 bases from V and 5 bases from J; bases unmatched to any gene: 5.

The table lists this clonotype with a few counts. This chain links TRBV7-9 with TRBJ2-3, with a weak D call TRBD1 (6 bases). CDR3 length equals 16 residues. Trimming stripped 1 base from V and 2 bases from J, with 13 bases between. The germline V gene has CDR1 SEHNR and CDR2 FQNEAQ (reference sequence). The CDR3 region has the DNA TGTGCCAGCAGCTTAGGAACAGGGTCCGCCACAGATACGCAGTATTTT. Encoded protein: CASSLGTGSATDTQYF.

The genes are TRBV19 and TRBJ1-1; D call uncertain. The CDR3 spans 12 residues. The V end lost 6 bases, the J end lost 12 bases, and 17 bases lay between the germline ends. Germline lookup yields CDR1 LNHDA and CDR2 SQIVND (reference sequence). This CDR3 reads CASSPLGSRSFF. CDR3 DNA sequence: TGTGCCAGTAGCCCCCTCGGCTCTCGATCTTTCTTT.

This sequence joins TRBV6-1 and TRBJ2-7; D ambiguous. From germline, CDR1 is MNHNS and CDR2 SASEGT. The ends were cut back, 5 bases at V and 6 bases at J, with 14 bases in the middle. The CDR3 is 13 amino acids. CDR3: CASSNARRGEQYF. CDR3 DNA sequence: TGTGCCAGCAGTAACGCCCGGCGTGGCGAGCAGTACTTC.